The 26 T cell receptor beta chains given below trace back to one sample, sequenced in a study of preoperative IRX-2 immunotherapy in early breast cancer. Data came from immunoSEQ multiplex PCR; TCRdb stores just in-frame clones and leaves some out. The table shows under 40,000 clones, with around nine tenths occurring only once. The treatment: preoperative locoregional IRX-2 cytokine immunotherapy. Sequencing used tumor tissue, obtained after IRX-2 immunotherapy. The receptors were gathered from a human donor with breast cancer.

The chain recombines TRBV6-8 with TRBJ1-1; D is perhaps TRBD1 (6 bases). Trimming removed 7 bases from V and 0 bases from J, with 15 bases in between. Germline V gene lookup returns CDR1 MNHGY and CDR2 SAAAGT. This CDR3 is built from 15 residues. The chain's CDR3 is CASTPHGTLNTEAFF. The CDR3 DNA is TGTGCCAGCACTCCCCATGGGACATTGAACACTGAAGCTTTCTTT.

The rearrangement links TRBV6-8 to TRBJ1-2; D call uncertain. V lost 4 bases and J lost 6, with 9 bases in between. Germline V gives CDR1 MNHGY, CDR2 SAAAGT. There are 12 residues in the CDR3. The CDR3: CASSLVRDGYTF. The CDR3 DNA follows: TGTGCCAGCAGTTTAGTACGGGATGGCTACACCTTC.

V is TRBV6-7 and J is TRBJ1-1; D is perhaps TRBD1 (6 bases). TRBV6-7 is an ORF; its function is uncertain. V lost 5 bases, J lost 8 bases, and 12 bases lay in between. The CDR3 sequence is 12 residues long. The CDR3 region has the DNA TGTGCCAGCAGTCCGGACAGAGTGGAAGCTTTCTTT. This sequence encodes CASSPDRVEAFF.

This rearrangement joins TRBV6-8 to TRBJ1-3; D not resolved. Germline V gene lookup returns CDR1 MNHGY and CDR2 SAAAGT. V dropped 0 bases and J dropped 4 bases, with 7 bases sitting between them. This CDR3 is built from 14 residues. This CDR3 reads CASSYSMDGNTIYF. CDR3 nucleotides: TGTGCCAGCAGTTACTCGATGGACGGAAACACCATATATTTT.

The rearrangement links TRBV6-8 to TRBJ1-2, with 9 bases fitting TRBD1. Germline V gene lookup returns CDR1 MNHGY and CDR2 SAAAGT. CDR3 length equals 15 residues. J gave up 2 bases and V 10 bases, and 11 bases lay outside the gene matches. The CDR3 DNA sequence: TGTGCCATCGGAGTCACAGGGGGCCTAAACTATGGCTACACCTTC. It yields the protein CAIGVTGGLNYGYTF.

The chain recombines TRBV6-8 with TRBJ2-3; maybe TRBD2 (5 bases). Between the trimmed V and J ends, which lost 11 bases and 4 bases, there was a span of 13 bases. The CDR3 extends over 12 amino acids. The germline CDR1 and CDR2 sequences are MNHGY and SAAAGT. The CDR3 region is CAVGLAPDTQYF. The CDR3 DNA sequence: TGTGCCGTAGGTCTAGCTCCAGATACGCAGTATTTT.

Written as DNA, the CDR3 is TGTGCTAGTGGTTTGGGCCCTAGGTGGACGGCTTTCTTT. Encoded protein: CASGLGPRWTAFF. The V call is TRBV12-5, the J call TRBJ1-1; D remains ambiguous. CDR3 length equals 13 residues. Trimming took 1 base from V and 11 from J, leaving 14 bases between them. Germline lookup yields CDR1 LGHNT and CDR2 FRNRAP.

This clone appeared a single time. The chain carries TRBV30 and TRBJ1-4; maybe TRBD1 (5 bases). Per the germline V gene, CDR1 is GTSNPN and CDR2 is SVGIG (reference sequence). Trimming removed 2 bases at V and 1 base at J, with 11 bases between. This CDR3 has 15 residues. The CDR3 region has the DNA TGTGCCTGGAGTAGGGCGGGGGTAACTAATGAAAAACTGTTTTTT. Amino acids: CAWSRAGVTNEKLFF.

The chain combines TRBV6-8 with TRBJ1-2; D call uncertain. Germline-derived CDR1 and CDR2 are MNHGY and SAAAGT. This CDR3 is 13 amino acids long. V gave up 2 bases and J gave up 4 bases, with 8 bases separating them. The CDR3 nucleotides read TGTGCCAGCAGTTACGCACAAAGCTATGGCTACACCTTC. This encodes CASSYAQSYGYTF.

This clone was picked up a small number of times. V is TRBV7-1 and J is TRBJ1-5, with D perhaps matching TRBD1 (6 bases). TRBV7-1 is an ORF; its function is uncertain. With 4 bases removed from V and 4 bases from J, the gap between germline ends came to 11 bases. This CDR3 is 14 amino acids long. In DNA form, the CDR3 reads TGTGCCAGCAGCTTGGGGGGCACGAATCAGCCCCAGCATTTT. It specifies CASSLGGTNQPQHF.

The rearrangement joins TRBV7-7 to TRBJ2-5, with 11 bases identical to TRBD2. Looked up from germline, CDR1 is SSHAT and CDR2 is FNYEAQ (reference sequence). The CDR3 runs to 16 residues. The V gene end was trimmed by 5 bases and the J gene end by 1 base; junction bases not matched to a gene: 6. Written as DNA, the CDR3 is TGTGCCAGCAGCGTAACTAGCGGGGGCTTCCAAGAGACCCAGTACTTC. Its translation is CASSVTSGGFQETQYF. Full variable domain (remainder filled in from reference TRBV7-7 and TRBJ2-5): GAGVSQSPRYKVTKRGQDVTLRCDPISSHATLYWYQQALGQGPEFLTYFNYEAQPDKSGLPSDRFSAERPEGSISTLTIQRTEQRDSAMYRCASSVTSGGFQETQYFGPGTRLLVL.

The chain carries TRBV7-7 and TRBJ1-3, with a tentative D call TRBD1 (5 bases). Germline V gene sequence: CDR1 SSHAT, CDR2 FNYEAQ (reference sequence). The CDR3 contains 16 residues. The V end was cut by 5 bases, the J end by 6 bases, with 20 bases between. The CDR3 loop reads CASSQDRAGLENTIYF. The CDR3 coding sequence is TGTGCCAGCAGCCAAGATCGAGCAGGGTTAGAAAACACCATATATTTT.

This chain joins TRBV4-1 and TRBJ1-1; D might be TRBD1 (5 bases). Deletions cut 1 base from V and 3 bases from J, with 12 bases between. Germline V gives CDR1 MGHRA, CDR2 YSYEKL. The length of the CDR3 is 15 residues. This chain's CDR3 is CASSQGQGADTEAFF. Here the CDR3 DNA reads TGCGCCAGCAGCCAAGGACAAGGGGCGGACACTGAAGCTTTCTTT.

The chain joins TRBV11-3 to TRBJ2-5; D uncertain. Germline assignment: CDR1 SGHNT and CDR2 YENEEA. V lost 2 bases to trimming and J lost 4 bases, with 20 bases between them. The CDR3 runs to 17 residues. This CDR3 is CASSLKVPQALPETQYF. DNA of the CDR3: TGTGCCAGCAGCTTAAAGGTCCCTCAGGCACTCCCAGAGACCCAGTACTTC.

This clone has only a few counts. The chain has TRBV12-5 and TRBJ2-2; a weak D match, TRBD2 (6 bases). Germline V gives CDR1 LGHNT, CDR2 FRNRAP. CDR3 length: 14 residues. CDR3 sequence: CASTRDSNTGELFF. The CDR3 DNA sequence: TGTGCCAGCACCCGGGACTCTAACACCGGGGAGCTGTTTTTT.

This chain joins TRBV23-1 and TRBJ1-4; D unresolved. TRBV23-1 is an open reading frame whose function is uncertain. V lost 2 bases and J lost 0, with 10 bases in between. CDR3 size: 16 residues. The CDR3 loop is CASSQGEGTTNEKLFF. CDR3 nucleotides: TGCGCCAGCAGTCAAGGGGAGGGAACAACTAATGAAAAACTGTTTTTT.

The V call is TRBV11-3, the J call TRBJ2-7, with 9 positions matching TRBD1. CDR1 is SGHNT and CDR2 is YENEEA in the germline V gene. The CDR3 loop spans 15 amino acids. V dropped 5 bases and J dropped 7; count of bases not matched to a gene: 12. This CDR3 is CASSQSTGGTFEQYF. CDR3 coding DNA: TGTGCCAGCAGCCAGTCCACAGGGGGCACGTTTGAGCAGTACTTC.

The chain employs TRBV6-8 and TRBJ2-1, with 11 bases that match TRBD2. V shed 5 bases and J 6 bases; nucleotides not matched to a gene: 9. Germline CDR1 and CDR2: MNHGY and SAAAGT. This CDR3 has 16 residues. CDR3 loop: CASSGPSGRFGNEQFF. The CDR3 region has the DNA TGTGCCAGCAGTGGTCCTAGCGGGAGGTTCGGCAATGAGCAGTTCTTC.

The chain joins TRBV18 to TRBJ1-1, with D unresolved. V lost 5 bases and J lost 0, with 10 bases in between. CDR3 length: 14 residues. CDR1 and CDR2 (germline): KGHSH, LQKENI. The CDR3 DNA reads as TGTGCCAGCTCAATCTCGGGAATGAACACTGAAGCTTTCTTT. This encodes CASSISGMNTEAFF.

The chain recombines TRBV5-1 with TRBJ2-2, with D hard to call. This CDR3 spans 16 amino acids. V lost 2 bases and J 0 bases, leaving 11 bases between the germline ends. The germline V gene encodes CDR1 SGHRS and CDR2 YFSETQ. The CDR3 here is CASSFPSTSNTGELFF. The DNA for the CDR3 is TGCGCCAGCAGCTTCCCGAGTACCTCGAACACCGGGGAGCTGTTTTTT.

The chain employs TRBV19 and TRBJ2-2; 9 bases fit TRBD2. The CDR3 contains 15 residues. Germline V gene sequence: CDR1 LNHDA, CDR2 SQIVND (reference sequence). The trim removed 3 bases at V and 5 bases at J, leaving 4 bases unmatched. CDR3 in amino acids: CASSIGTSRTGELFF. The CDR3 DNA reads TGTGCCAGTAGTATCGGGACTAGCAGGACCGGGGAGCTGTTTTTT. Combining the CDR3 with reference TRBV19 and TRBJ2-2 gives the whole variable domain DGGITQSPKYLFRKEGQNVTLSCEQNLNHDAMYWYRQDPGQGLRLIYYSQIVNDFQKGDIAEGYSVSREKKESFPLTVTSAQKNPTAFYLCASSIGTSRTGELFFGEGSRLTVL.

This clone was recorded a few times. The chain has TRBV6-8 and TRBJ1-4; TRBD1 matches at 10 bases. The J segment lost 7 bases and the V segment lost 5 bases, leaving 4 bases of the junction unmatched. The CDR3 runs to 14 residues. Germline V gives CDR1 MNHGY, CDR2 SAAAGT. CDR3 coding DNA: TGTGCCAGCAGTAGACAGGGGGCAAGTGAAAAACTGTTTTTT. It yields the protein CASSRQGASEKLFF.

The chain has TRBV19 and TRBJ2-7, with TRBD2 matching 9 bases. CDR3 size: 14 residues. Germline CDR1 LNHDA, CDR2 SQIVND (reference sequence). V gave up 3 bases and J gave up 3 bases; unmatched junction bases: 3. Here the CDR3 DNA reads TGTGCCAGTAGTATTTCTAGCGGGGACTACGAGCAGTACTTC. Its translation is CASSISSGDYEQYF.

This clone showed up just a few times. The genes are TRBV30 and TRBJ1-4, with 9 bases aligning to TRBD1. Germline trimming cut 6 bases from V and 8 bases from J; bases unmatched to any gene: 7. This CDR3 contains 13 residues. Germline CDR1 GTSNPN, CDR2 SVGIG (reference sequence). CDR3 DNA: TGTGCCTGCGGGACAGGGAGTTTAGAAAAACTGTTTTTT. Translating it yields CACGTGSLEKLFF.

The chain is built from TRBV7-7 and TRBJ2-7; perhaps D is TRBD1 or TRBD2 (6 bases each). Germline CDR1 and CDR2: SSHAT and FNYEAQ (reference sequence). This CDR3 contains 14 residues. Trimming took off 3 bases at V and 7 bases at J, with 16 bases between the two ends. The CDR3 DNA reads TGTGCCAGCAGCTTGCCCGGGGGCTGGAATGAGCAGTACGTC. Residues: CASSLPGGWNEQYV.

The CDR3 bases are TGTGCCAGTAGTATTATGGGGGGCTACGAGCAGTACTTC. Its protein product is CASSIMGGYEQYF. The chain is built from TRBV19 and TRBJ2-7; D is perhaps TRBD2 (6 bases). Germline V gene data show CDR1 as LNHDA and CDR2 as SQIVND (reference sequence). V lost 3 bases and J lost 3, with 9 bases in between. The length of the CDR3 is 13 residues.